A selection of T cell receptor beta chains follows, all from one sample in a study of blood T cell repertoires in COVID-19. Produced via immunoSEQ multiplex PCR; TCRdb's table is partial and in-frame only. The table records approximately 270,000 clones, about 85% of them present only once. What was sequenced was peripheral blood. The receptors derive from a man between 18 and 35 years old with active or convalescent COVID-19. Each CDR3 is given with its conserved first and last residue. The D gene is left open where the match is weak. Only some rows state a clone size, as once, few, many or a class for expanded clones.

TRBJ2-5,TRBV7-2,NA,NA,CASSRGGVQETQYF,TGTGCCAGCAGCCGGGGCGGGGTTCAAGAGACCCAGTACTTC
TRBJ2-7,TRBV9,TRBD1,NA,CASSYAGTAAEQYF,TGTGCCAGCAGCTACGCCGGGACAGCAGCCGAGCAGTACTTC
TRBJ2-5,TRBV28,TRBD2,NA,CASSQLAGAGVKIQETQYF,TGTGCCAGCAGCCAACTAGCGGGGGCCGGGGTGAAGATTCAAGAGACCCAGTACTTC
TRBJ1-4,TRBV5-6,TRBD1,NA,CASNSRTGPEKLFF,TGTGCCAGCAACTCACGGACAGGACCCGAAAAACTGTTTTTT
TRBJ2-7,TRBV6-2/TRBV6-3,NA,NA,CASSRYHEQYF,TGTGCCAGCAGCCGCTACCACGAGCAGTACTTC
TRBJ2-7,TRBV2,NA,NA,CATQLGQGYEQYF,TGTGCCACCCAGCTTGGACAAGGTTACGAGCAGTACTTC
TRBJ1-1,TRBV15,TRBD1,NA,CATTDRGVWNTEAFF,TGTGCCACGACAGACAGGGGAGTCTGGAACACTGAAGCTTTCTTT
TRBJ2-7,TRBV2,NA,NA,CASTRAGDEQYF,TGTGCCAGCACGAGGGCAGGGGACGAGCAGTACTTC
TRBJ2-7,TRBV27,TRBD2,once,CASSLAGGEQYF,TGTGCCAGCAGTTTAGCGGGAGGCGAGCAGTACTTC
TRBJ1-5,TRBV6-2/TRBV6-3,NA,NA,CASSYSAWRARKKPQHF,TGTGCCAGCAGTTACTCGGCGTGGAGAGCCCGAAAAAAGCCCCAGCATTTT
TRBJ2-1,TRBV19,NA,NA,CASSISVGGEQFF,TGTGCCAGTAGTATATCCGTCGGCGGTGAGCAGTTCTTC
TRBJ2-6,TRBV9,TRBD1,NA,CASSVGSGQGSGANVLTF,TGTGCCAGCAGCGTAGGATCGGGACAGGGTTCTGGGGCCAACGTCCTGACTTTC
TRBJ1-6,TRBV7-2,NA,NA,CASSRGLTNNSPLHF,TGTGCCAGCAGTAGGGGACTAACGAATAATTCACCCCTCCACTTT
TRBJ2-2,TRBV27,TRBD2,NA,CATAGTSGRLTFTGELFF,TGTGCCACCGCAGGGACTAGCGGGAGGCTGACGTTCACCGGGGAGCTGTTTTTT
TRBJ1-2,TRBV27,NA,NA,CASSLGGFYGYTF,TGTGCCAGCAGTTTAGGAGGGTTCTATGGCTACACCTTC
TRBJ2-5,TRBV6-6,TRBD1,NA,CASSPRDRGDQETQYF,TGTGCCAGCAGCCCACGGGACAGGGGGGACCAAGAGACCCAGTACTTC
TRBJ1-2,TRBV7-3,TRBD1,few,CASSSGQGYGYTF,TGTGCCAGCAGCTCGGGACAGGGATATGGCTACACCTTC
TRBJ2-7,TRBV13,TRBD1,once,CASSGPDRVRDEQYF,TGTGCCAGCAGCGGACCGGACAGGGTTCGGGACGAGCAGTACTTC
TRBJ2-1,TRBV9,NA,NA,CASSVGGNSYNEQFF,TGTGCCAGCAGCGTAGGCGGGAACTCCTACAATGAGCAGTTCTTC
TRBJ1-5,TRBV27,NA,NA,CASSTPGVGGRTTQPQHF,TGTGCCAGCAGTACGCCGGGAGTGGGGGGGCGAACAACCCAGCCCCAGCATTTT